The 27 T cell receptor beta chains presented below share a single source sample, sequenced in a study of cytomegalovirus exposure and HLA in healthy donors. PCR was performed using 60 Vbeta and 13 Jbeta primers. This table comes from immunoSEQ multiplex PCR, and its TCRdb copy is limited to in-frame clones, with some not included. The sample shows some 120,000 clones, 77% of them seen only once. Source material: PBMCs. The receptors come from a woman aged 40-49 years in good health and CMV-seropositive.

DNA of the CDR3: TGTGCCAGCAGTTCAGAGCGGGAGGGCTCCTCCTACGAGCAGTACTTC. Translating it yields CASSSEREGSSYEQYF. The gene calls are TRBV6-5 and TRBJ2-7; 10 positions agree with TRBD2. The CDR3 consists of 16 residues. The germline gives CDR1 MNHEY, CDR2 SVGAGI. The ends lost 4 bases at V and 0 bases at J; junction bases unmatched: 6.

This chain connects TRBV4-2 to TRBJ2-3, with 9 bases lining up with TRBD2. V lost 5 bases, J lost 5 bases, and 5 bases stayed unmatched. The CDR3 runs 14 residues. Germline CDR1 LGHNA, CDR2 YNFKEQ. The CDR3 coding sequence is TGTGCCAGCAGCGAAGGGCGGGAGGGAGATACGCAGTATTTT. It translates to CASSEGREGDTQYF.

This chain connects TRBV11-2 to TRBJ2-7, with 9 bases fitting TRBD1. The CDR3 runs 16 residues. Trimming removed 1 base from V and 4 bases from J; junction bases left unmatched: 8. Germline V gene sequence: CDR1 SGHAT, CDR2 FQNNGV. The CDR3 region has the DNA TGTGCCAGCAGCTTAGCGAGGGACAGGGTAACTTACGAGCAGTACTTC. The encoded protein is CASSLARDRVTYEQYF.

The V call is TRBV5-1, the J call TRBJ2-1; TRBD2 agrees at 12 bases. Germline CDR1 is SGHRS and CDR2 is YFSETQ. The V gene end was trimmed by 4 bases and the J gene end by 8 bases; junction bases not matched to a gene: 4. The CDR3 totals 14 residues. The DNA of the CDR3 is TGCGCCAGCAGCCCTAGCGGGAGGGCCGATGAGCAGTTCTTC. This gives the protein CASSPSGRADEQFF. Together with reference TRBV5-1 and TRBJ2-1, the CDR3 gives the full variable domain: KAGVTQTPRYLIKTRGQQVTLSCSPISGHRSVSWYQQTPGQGLQFLFEYFSETQRNKGNFPGRFSGRQFSNSRSEMNVSTLELGDSALYLCASSPSGRADEQFFGPGTRLTVL.

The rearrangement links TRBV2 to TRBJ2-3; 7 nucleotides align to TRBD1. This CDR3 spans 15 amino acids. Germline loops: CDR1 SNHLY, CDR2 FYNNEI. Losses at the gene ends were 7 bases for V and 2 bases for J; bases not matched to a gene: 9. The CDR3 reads CASMGRQGFTDTQYF. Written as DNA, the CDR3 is TGTGCCAGCATGGGTAGACAGGGATTCACAGATACGCAGTATTTT.

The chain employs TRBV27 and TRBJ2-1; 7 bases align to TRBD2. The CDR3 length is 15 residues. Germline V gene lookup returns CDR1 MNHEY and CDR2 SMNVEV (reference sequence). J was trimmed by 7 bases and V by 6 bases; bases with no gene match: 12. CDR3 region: CASRGLWVRENEQFF. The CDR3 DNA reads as TGTGCCAGCAGGGGGTTATGGGTGCGGGAGAATGAGCAGTTCTTC.

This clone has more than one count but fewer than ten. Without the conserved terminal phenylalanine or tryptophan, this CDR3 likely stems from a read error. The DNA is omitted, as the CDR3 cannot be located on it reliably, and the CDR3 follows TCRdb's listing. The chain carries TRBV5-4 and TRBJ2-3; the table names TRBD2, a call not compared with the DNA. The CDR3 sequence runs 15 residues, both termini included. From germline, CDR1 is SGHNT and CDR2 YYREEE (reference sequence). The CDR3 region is CASSLSGVMTDTHYI.

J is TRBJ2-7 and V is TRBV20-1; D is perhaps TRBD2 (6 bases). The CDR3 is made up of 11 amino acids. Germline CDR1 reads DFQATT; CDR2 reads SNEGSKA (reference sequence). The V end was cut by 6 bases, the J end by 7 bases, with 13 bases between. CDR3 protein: CSASERGEQYF. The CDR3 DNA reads TGCAGTGCCTCTGAACGGGGGGAGCAGTACTTC.

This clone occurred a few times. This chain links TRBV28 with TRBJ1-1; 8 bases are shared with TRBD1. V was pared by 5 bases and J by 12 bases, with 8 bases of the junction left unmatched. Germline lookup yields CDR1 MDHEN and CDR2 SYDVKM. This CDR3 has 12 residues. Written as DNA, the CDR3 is TGTGCCAGCAGTCGCCGGACAGGGACTTCTTTCTTT. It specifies CASSRRTGTSFF.

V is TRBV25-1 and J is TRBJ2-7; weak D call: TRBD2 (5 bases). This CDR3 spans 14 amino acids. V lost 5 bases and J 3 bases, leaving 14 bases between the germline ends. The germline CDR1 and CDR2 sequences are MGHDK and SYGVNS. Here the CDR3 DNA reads TGTGCCAGCAGTTCTAGGGAGATCTACTACGAGCAGTACTTC. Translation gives CASSSREIYYEQYF.

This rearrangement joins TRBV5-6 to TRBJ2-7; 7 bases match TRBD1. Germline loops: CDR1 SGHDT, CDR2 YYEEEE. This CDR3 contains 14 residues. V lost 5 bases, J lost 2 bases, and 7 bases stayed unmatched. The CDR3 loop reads CASSFYRGTYEQYF. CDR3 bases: TGTGCCAGCAGTTTCTACAGGGGAACCTACGAGCAGTACTTC.

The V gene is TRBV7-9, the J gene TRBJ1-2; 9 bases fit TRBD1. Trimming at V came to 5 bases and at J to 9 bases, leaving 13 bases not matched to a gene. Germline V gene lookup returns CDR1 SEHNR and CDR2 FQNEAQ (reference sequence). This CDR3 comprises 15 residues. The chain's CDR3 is CASSAVQGAGGSYTF. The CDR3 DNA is TGTGCCAGCAGCGCCGTACAGGGGGCAGGTGGAAGCTACACCTTC.

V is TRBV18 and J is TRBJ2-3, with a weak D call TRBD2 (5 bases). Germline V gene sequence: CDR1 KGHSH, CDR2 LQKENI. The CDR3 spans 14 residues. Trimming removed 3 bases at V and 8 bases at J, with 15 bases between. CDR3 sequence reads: CASSPRGSPGTQYF. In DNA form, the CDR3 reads TGTGCCAGCTCACCCCGGGGATCACCGGGTACGCAGTATTTT.

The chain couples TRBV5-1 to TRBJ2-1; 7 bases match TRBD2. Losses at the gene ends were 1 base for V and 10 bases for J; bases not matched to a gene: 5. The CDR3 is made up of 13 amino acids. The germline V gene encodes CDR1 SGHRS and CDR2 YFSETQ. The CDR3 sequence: CASSLKREYEQFF. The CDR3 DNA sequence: TGCGCCAGCAGCTTGAAGCGGGAATACGAGCAGTTCTTC.

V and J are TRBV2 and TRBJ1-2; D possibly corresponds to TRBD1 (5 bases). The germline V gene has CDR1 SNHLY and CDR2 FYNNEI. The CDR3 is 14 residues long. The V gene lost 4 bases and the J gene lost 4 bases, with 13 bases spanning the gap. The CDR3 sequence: CASSVRVGGYGYTF. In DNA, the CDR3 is TGTGCCAGCAGTGTCAGGGTCGGGGGCTATGGCTACACCTTC.

The CDR3 region has the DNA TGTGCCAGCAGTCAAGACAGAAACAATGAGCAGTTCTTC. Its translation: CASSQDRNNEQFF. V gene TRBV6-5 combines with J gene TRBJ2-1; a weak D match, TRBD1 (5 bases). The CDR3 contains 13 residues. Germline V gene sequence: CDR1 MNHEY, CDR2 SVGAGI. V lost 5 bases and J 5 bases, leaving 10 bases between the germline ends.

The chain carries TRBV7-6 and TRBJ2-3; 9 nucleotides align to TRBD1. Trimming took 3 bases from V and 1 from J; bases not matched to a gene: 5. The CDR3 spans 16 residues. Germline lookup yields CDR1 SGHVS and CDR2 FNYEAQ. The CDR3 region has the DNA TGTGCCAGCAGCTTCTCGGGACAGGGAGGCACAGATACGCAGTATTTT. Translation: CASSFSGQGGTDTQYF.

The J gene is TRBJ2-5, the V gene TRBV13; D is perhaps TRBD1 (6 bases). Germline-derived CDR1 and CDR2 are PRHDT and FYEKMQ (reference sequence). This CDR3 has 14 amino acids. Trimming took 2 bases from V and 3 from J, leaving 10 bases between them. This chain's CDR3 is CASSLQGGKETQYF. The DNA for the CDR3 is TGTGCCAGCAGCTTACAAGGGGGAAAAGAGACCCAGTACTTC.

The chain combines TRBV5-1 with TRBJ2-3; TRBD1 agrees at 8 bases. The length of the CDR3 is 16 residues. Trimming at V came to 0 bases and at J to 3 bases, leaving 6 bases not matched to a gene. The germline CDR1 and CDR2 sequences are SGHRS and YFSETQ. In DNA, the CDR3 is TGCGCCAGCAGCTTGGCCGCTCGGACAGGGACAGATACGCAGTATTTT. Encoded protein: CASSLAARTGTDTQYF.

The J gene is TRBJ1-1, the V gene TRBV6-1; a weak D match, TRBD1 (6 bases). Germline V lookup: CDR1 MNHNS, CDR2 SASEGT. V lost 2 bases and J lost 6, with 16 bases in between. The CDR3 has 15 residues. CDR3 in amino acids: CASSERQGPNSEAFF. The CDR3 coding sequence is TGTGCCAGCAGTGAACGTCAGGGGCCCAACTCTGAAGCTTTCTTT.

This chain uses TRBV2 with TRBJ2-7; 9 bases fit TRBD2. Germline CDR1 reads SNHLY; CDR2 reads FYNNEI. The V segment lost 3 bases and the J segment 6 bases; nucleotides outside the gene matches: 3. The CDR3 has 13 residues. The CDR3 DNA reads TGTGCCAGCAGTGAGACTAGCGGAGTCGAGCAGTACTTC. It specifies CASSETSGVEQYF.

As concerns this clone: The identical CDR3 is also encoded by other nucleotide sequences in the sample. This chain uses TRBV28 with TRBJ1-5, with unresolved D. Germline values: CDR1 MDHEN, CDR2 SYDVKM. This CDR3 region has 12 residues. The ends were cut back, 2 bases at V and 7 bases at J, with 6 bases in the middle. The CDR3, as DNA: TGTGCCAGCAGTTTAAGAGGGCAGCCCCAGCATTTT. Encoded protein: CASSLRGQPQHF.

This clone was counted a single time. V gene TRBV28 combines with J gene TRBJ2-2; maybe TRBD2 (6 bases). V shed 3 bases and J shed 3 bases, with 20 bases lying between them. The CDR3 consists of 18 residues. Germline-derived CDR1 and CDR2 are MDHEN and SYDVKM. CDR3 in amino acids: CASSFFTWREWYTGELFF. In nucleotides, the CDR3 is TGTGCCAGCAGTTTTTTTACCTGGAGGGAGTGGTACACCGGGGAGCTGTTTTTT.

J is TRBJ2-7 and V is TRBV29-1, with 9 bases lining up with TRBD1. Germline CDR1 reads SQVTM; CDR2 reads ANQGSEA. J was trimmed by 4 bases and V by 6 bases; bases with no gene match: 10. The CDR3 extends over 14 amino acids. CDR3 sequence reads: CSVVIRTGAYEQYF. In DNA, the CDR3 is TGCAGCGTCGTTATCAGGACAGGGGCATACGAGCAGTACTTC.

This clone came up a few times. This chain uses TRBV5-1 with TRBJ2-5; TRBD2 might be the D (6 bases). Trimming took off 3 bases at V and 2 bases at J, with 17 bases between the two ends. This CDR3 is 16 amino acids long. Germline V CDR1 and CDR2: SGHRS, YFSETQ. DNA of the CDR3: TGCGCCAGCAGCTCGCGAGGTAGCGGCCTGCAAGAGACCCAGTACTTC. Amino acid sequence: CASSSRGSGLQETQYF.

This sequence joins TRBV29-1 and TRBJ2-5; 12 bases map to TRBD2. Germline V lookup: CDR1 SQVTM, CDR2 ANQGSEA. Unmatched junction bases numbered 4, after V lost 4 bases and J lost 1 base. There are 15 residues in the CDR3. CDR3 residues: CSVGWGLAGQETQYF. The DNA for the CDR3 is TGCAGCGTTGGATGGGGACTAGCGGGCCAAGAGACCCAGTACTTC.

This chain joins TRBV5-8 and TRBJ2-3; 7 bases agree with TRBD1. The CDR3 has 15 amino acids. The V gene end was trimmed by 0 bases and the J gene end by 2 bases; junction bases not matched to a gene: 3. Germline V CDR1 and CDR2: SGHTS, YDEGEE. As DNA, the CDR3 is TGTGCCAGCAGCTTGGCCGGGACAGCCACAGATACGCAGTATTTT. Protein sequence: CASSLAGTATDTQYF.